This TCR beta chain was documented in a study of graft-versus-host responses after intestinal transplantation. With regard to this clone: Its antigen is unknown.

Generated by immunoSEQ multiplex PCR, the TCRdb table keeps only in-frame clones and is missing some. Among some 95,000 clones listed, around 90% were seen once. CDR1 is LNHNV and CDR2 is YYDKDF in the germline V gene (reference sequence). V was clipped by 2 bases and J by 5 bases; unmatched bases: 9. CDR3 length equals 17 residues. Sequencing used unstimulated CD8+ T cells sorted from spleen or lymph node cells, obtained before intestinal transplant. The J gene is TRBJ2-3, the V gene TRBV15; 11 bases align to TRBD2. The source is a human donor who received an intestinal transplant. CDR3 sequence: CATSRSGLAGGLDTQYF. CDR3 bases: TGTGCCACCAGCAGAAGTGGGCTAGCGGGAGGATTAGATACGCAGTATTTT.